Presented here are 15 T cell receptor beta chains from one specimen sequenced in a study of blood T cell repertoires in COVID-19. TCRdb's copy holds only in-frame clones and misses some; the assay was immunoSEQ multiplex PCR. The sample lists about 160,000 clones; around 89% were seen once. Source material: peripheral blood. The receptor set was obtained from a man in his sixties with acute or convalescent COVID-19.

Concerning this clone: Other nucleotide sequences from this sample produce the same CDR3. This CDR3 reads CASSLFGRGGAGETQYF. CDR3 coding DNA: TGTGCCAGCAGCTTGTTCGGTCGCGGGGGGGCGGGAGAGACCCAGTACTTC. The chain combines TRBV11-2 with TRBJ2-5; 9 bases map to TRBD2. Germline V lookup: CDR1 SGHAT, CDR2 FQNNGV. The CDR3 totals 17 residues. Germline trimming cut 3 bases from V and 4 bases from J; bases unmatched to any gene: 12.

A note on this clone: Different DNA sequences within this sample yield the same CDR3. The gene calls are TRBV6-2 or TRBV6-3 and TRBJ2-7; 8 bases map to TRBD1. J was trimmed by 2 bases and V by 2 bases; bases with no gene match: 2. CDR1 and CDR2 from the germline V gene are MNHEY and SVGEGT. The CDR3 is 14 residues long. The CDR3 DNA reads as TGTGCCAGCAGTTACCGCAGGGGGCCCTACGAGCAGTACTTC. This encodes CASSYRRGPYEQYF.

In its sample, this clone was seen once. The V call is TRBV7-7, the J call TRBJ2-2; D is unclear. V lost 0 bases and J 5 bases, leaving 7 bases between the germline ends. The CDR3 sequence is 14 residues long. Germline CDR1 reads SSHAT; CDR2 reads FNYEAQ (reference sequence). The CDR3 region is CASSLAFRTGELFF. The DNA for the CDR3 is TGTGCCAGCAGCTTAGCTTTTCGGACCGGGGAGCTGTTTTTT.

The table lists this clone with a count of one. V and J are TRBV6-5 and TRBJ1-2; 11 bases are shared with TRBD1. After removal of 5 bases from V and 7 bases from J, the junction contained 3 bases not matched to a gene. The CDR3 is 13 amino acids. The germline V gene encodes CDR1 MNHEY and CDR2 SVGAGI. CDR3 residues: CASSRTGGGGYTF. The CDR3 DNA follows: TGTGCCAGCAGTCGGACAGGGGGCGGTGGCTACACCTTC.

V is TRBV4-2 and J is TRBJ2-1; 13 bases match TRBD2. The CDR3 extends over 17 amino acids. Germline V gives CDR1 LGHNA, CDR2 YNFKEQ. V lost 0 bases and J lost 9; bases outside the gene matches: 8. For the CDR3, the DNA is TGTGCCAGCAGCCAAGAGGTGACTAGCGGGGGGAGTCCTGAGCAGTTCTTC. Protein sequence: CASSQEVTSGGSPEQFF.

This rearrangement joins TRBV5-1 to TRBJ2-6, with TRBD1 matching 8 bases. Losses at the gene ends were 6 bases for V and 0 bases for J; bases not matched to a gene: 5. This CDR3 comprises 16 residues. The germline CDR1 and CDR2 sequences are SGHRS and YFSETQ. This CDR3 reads CASKGTGLSGANVLTF. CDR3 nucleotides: TGCGCCAGCAAGGGGACAGGTCTCTCTGGGGCCAACGTCCTGACTTTC.

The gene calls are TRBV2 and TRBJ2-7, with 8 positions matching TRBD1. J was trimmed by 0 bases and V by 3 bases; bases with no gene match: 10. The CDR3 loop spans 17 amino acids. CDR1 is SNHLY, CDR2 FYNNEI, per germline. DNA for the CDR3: TGTGCCAGCAGTGAGCCCCTCGACAGGGGACTCTCCTACGAGCAGTACTTC. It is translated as CASSEPLDRGLSYEQYF.

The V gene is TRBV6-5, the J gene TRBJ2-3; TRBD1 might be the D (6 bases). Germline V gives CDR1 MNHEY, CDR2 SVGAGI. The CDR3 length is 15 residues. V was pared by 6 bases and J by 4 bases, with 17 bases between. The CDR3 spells CASRRTGSGADTQYF. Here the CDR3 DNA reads TGTGCCAGCAGACGAACAGGGTCAGGGGCAGATACGCAGTATTTT.

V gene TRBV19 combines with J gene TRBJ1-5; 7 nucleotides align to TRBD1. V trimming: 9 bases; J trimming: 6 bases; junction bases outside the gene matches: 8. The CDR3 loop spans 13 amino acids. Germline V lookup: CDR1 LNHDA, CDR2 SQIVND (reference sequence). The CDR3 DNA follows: TGTGCCAGCGGAGGGGGCGCAGGTCAGCCCCAGCATTTT. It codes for CASGGGAGQPQHF.

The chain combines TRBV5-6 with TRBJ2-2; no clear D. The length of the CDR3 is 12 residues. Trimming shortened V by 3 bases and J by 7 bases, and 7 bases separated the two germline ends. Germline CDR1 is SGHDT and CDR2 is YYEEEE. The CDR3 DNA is TGTGCCAGCAGCTGGCTCGACGGGGAGCTGTTTTTT. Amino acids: CASSWLDGELFF.

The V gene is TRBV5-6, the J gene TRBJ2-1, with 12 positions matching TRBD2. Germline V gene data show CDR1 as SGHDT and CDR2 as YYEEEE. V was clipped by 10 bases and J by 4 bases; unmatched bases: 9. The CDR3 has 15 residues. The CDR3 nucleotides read TGTGCCTCTACTCCCGGGACTAGCGGGTACAATGAGCAGTTCTTC. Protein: CASTPGTSGYNEQFF. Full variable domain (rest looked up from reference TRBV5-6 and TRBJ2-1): DAGVTQSPTHLIKTRGQQVTLRCSPKSGHDTVSWYQQALGQGPQFIFQYYEEEERQRGNFPDRFSGHQFPNYSSELNVNALLLGDSALYLCASTPGTSGYNEQFFGPGTRLTVL.

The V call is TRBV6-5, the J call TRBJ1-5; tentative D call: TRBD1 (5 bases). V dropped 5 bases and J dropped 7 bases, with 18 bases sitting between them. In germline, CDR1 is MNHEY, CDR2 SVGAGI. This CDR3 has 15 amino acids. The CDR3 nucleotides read TGTGCCAGCAGTCCCCTTTCGGCAGGGAAACAGCCCCAGCATTTT. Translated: CASSPLSAGKQPQHF.

CDR3: CASSRGLVNYGYTF. CDR3 nucleotides: TGTGCCAGTAGTCGCGGACTGGTTAACTATGGCTACACCTTC. J is TRBJ1-2 and V is TRBV19, with D uncertain. V was pared by 5 bases and J by 1 base, with 11 bases between. The CDR3 is 14 amino acids. Looked up from germline, CDR1 is LNHDA and CDR2 is SQIVND (reference sequence).

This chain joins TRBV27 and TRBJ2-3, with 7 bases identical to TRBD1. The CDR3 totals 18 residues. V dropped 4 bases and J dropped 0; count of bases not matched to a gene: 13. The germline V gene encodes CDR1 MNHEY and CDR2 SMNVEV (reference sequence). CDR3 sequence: CASSSPFSGTASTDTQYF. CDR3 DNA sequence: TGTGCCAGCAGTTCACCTTTCTCCGGGACAGCTAGCACAGATACGCAGTATTTT.

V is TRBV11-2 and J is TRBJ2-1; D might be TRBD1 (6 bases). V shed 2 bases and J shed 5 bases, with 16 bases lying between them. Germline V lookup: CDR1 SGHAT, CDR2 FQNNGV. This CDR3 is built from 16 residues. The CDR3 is CASSLPLWGRNNEQFF. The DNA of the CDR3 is TGTGCCAGCAGCTTACCCCTTTGGGGGCGAAACAATGAGCAGTTCTTC.